The 28 T cell receptor beta chains below were found in one sample sequenced in a study of T cells in women clearing cervical HPV infection. Measured with immunoSEQ multiplex PCR; TCRdb has only the in-frame clones, and not every one. This table lists over 30,000 clones. The sample taken for sequencing was blood buffy coat. These receptors all come from a woman aged 18-70 years with a cervical HPV16 infection that either progressed to CIN3+ or cleared (not recorded which).

With regard to this clone: The read is 3 residues too short to cover the CDR3 end, so that end is filled in from the germline J gene. The chain couples TRBV7-9 to TRBJ2-7; tentative D call: TRBD2 (6 bases). Trimming removed 5 bases from V and 4 bases from J, with 15 bases in between. Germline-derived CDR1 and CDR2 are SEHNR and FQNEAQ (reference sequence). The CDR3 extends over 14 amino acids. CDR3 DNA (partial): TGTGCCAGCAGCAACATAGGTCGGGGGTACGAG. Translated: CASSNIGRGYE. The whole CDR3 reads CASSNIGRGYEQYF. Drawing the rest from reference TRBV7-9 and TRBJ2-7, the complete variable domain is DTGVSQNPRHKITKRGQNVTFRCDPISEHNRLYWYRQTLGQGPEFLTYFQNEAQLEKSRLLSDRFSAERPKGSFSTLEIQRTEQGDSAMYLCASSNIGRGYEQYFGPGTRLTVT.

The CDR3 bases that were read are TGTGCCAGCAGTGAACGGTCATACAATGAG. This sequence encodes CASSERSYNE. The entire CDR3 protein reads CASSERSYNEQFF. The J gene is TRBJ2-1, the V gene TRBV6-1, with D unclear. The read ends 3 residues before the CDR3 terminus; that terminus is restored from the germline J gene. Per germline, CDR1 MNHNS and CDR2 SASEGT. The germline V and J ends were trimmed by 2 bases and 4 bases, with 6 bases remaining between them. The CDR3 covers 13 residues.

Remarks on this clone: The read ends 3 residues shy of where the CDR3 ends; the end is completed using the germline J gene. The V call is TRBV7-8, the J call TRBJ2-2; tentative D call: TRBD1 (5 bases). Trimming stripped 5 bases from V and 6 bases from J, with 13 bases between. Per germline, CDR1 SGHVS and CDR2 FQNEAQ. The CDR3 sequence is 14 residues long. The DNA read from the CDR3 is TGTGCCAGCAGCGCAACCAGGGTTGCCGGGGAG. This sequence encodes CASSATRVAGE. In full, the CDR3 is CASSATRVAGELFF.

In regard to this clone: Read data end 3 residues before the CDR3 end; the end is taken from the germline J gene. J is TRBJ2-7 and V is TRBV5-3; 7 nucleotides agree with TRBD1. TRBV5-3 is recorded as an ORF, its role being uncertain. The CDR3 runs to 15 residues. With 6 bases clipped from V and 1 base from J, the junction kept 10 bases outside the gene matches. Incomplete CDR3 DNA: TGTGCCAGAAAGGGACCGGACAGGTGTTCCTACGAG. Residues: CARKGPDRCSYE. The full CDR3 is CARKGPDRCSYEQYF.

As regards this clone: The read ends 3 residues before the CDR3 terminus; that terminus is restored from the germline J gene. V is TRBV10-1 and J is TRBJ1-2; D remains unclear. Trimming left V 5 bases short and J 4 bases short, with 11 bases between. Germline values: CDR1 WNHNN, CDR2 SYGVQD (reference sequence). This CDR3 is 13 amino acids long. CDR3 sequence reads: CASSRTGPYGYTF. Partial CDR3 DNA: TGCGCCAGCAGTCGGACTGGACCCTATGGC.

Concerning this clone itself: The CDR3 goes on 3 residues after the read ends, and that part is filled in from the germline J gene. The chain uses TRBV18 and TRBJ2-5; D is unresolved. Germline V CDR1 and CDR2: KGHSH, LQKENI. Trimming cost V 6 bases and J 1 base, with 3 bases left between them. The CDR3 has 11 amino acids. The chain's CDR3 is CASSRQETQYF. Partial CDR3 DNA: TGTGCCAGCTCCCGCCAAGAGACC.

Notes on this clone: The read is 3 residues too short to cover the CDR3 end, so that end is filled in from the germline J gene. The V call is TRBV5-1, the J call TRBJ2-7; a weak D match, TRBD1 (5 bases). Trimming took 0 bases from V and 2 from J, leaving 9 bases between them. CDR1 is SGHRS, CDR2 YFSETQ, per germline. There are 14 residues in the CDR3. CDR3 protein: CASSLDQGTYEQYF. The sequenced CDR3 bases are TGCGCCAGCAGCTTGGATCAGGGTACCTACGAG.

As for this clone: Sequencing ends 3 residues short of the CDR3 end; the germline J gene provides the rest. The chain couples TRBV5-6 to TRBJ2-1; perhaps TRBD1 as D (7 bases). The CDR3 extends over 15 amino acids. The V end was cut by 3 bases, the J end by 2 bases, with 12 bases between. Germline V gene sequence: CDR1 SGHDT, CDR2 YYEEEE. The part of the CDR3 DNA that was read is TGTGCCAGCAGCTCCAGGGGGGTCGCCTACAATGAG. The encoded protein is CASSSRGVAYNE. The whole CDR3 protein is CASSSRGVAYNEQFF.

Notes on this clone: Sequencing ends 3 residues short of the CDR3 end; the germline J gene provides the rest. The chain has TRBV5-1 and TRBJ1-4; TRBD1 is a possible D gene (6 bases). This CDR3 has 15 amino acids. The germline V gene encodes CDR1 SGHRS and CDR2 YFSETQ. V lost 4 bases to trimming and J lost 5 bases, with 15 bases between them. This chain's CDR3 is CASSLRDGQNEKLFF. Incomplete CDR3 DNA: TGCGCCAGCAGCCTACGTGACGGACAGAATGAAAAA.

About this clone: The read gets to within 3 residues of the CDR3 end, and the germline J gene fills in the rest. The chain uses TRBV5-1 and TRBJ1-1; D is perhaps TRBD1 (6 bases). V was clipped by 3 bases and J by 5 bases, with 14 bases between them. The CDR3 has 14 residues. CDR1 and CDR2 from the germline V gene are SGHRS and YFSETQ. CDR3 DNA, as far as it was read: TGCGCCAGCAGCTCAGGTGGGGGCGGAACTGAA. This encodes CASSSGGGGTE. The full-length CDR3 reads as CASSSGGGGTEAFF.

Partial CDR3 DNA: TGTGCCAGCAGTGGACAGGGATCCTATAGCAATCAGCCC. Its translation: CASSGQGSYSNQP. The whole CDR3 protein is CASSGQGSYSNQPQHF. The rearrangement uses TRBV6-1 and TRBJ1-5; 7 bases match TRBD1. Read data end 3 residues before the CDR3 end; the end is taken from the germline J gene. Per germline, CDR1 MNHNS and CDR2 SASEGT. The CDR3 is 16 residues long. V shed 4 bases and J 0 bases; nucleotides not matched to a gene: 6.

Concerning this clone itself: The sequence runs out 3 residues before the end of the CDR3; the remainder is reconstructed from the germline J gene. J is TRBJ2-5 and V is TRBV29-1, with 7 bases lining up with TRBD2. V lost 4 bases, J lost 2 bases, and 4 bases stayed unmatched. Per germline, CDR1 SQVTM and CDR2 ANQGSEA. The CDR3 loop spans 13 amino acids. The CDR3 DNA, read in part, is TGCAGCGTTGGGGGGGGAGGGCAAGAGACC. This codes for CSVGGGGQET. The complete CDR3 sequence is CSVGGGGQETQYF.

Details on this clone: The read stops 3 residues short of the end of the CDR3; the missing end is completed from the germline J gene. This chain links TRBV7-9 with TRBJ2-1; TRBD1 matches 8 bases. V lost 6 bases, J lost 3 bases, and 7 bases stayed unmatched. Germline V lookup: CDR1 SEHNR, CDR2 FQNEAQ (reference sequence). This CDR3 region has 15 residues. CDR3 DNA (partial): TGTGCCAGCAGTGTGAGGGGACAGGACTACAATGAG. Translation: CASSVRGQDYNE. The whole CDR3 region reads CASSVRGQDYNEQFF.

Regarding this clone: The read ends 3 residues early relative to the CDR3; the germline J gene fills the gap. V gene TRBV14 combines with J gene TRBJ1-4, with 8 bases aligning to TRBD1. The V and J ends lost 0 bases and 8 bases, in that order; junction bases with no gene match: 14. Germline-derived CDR1 and CDR2 are SGHDN and FVKESK. This CDR3 comprises 18 residues. Partial CDR3 DNA: TGTGCCAGCAGCCAAGATGTGACAGGACAGGGATGGAGGGAAAAA. Its translation: CASSQDVTGQGWREK. The whole CDR3 sequence reads CASSQDVTGQGWREKLFF.

By frequency, this clone registers medium-sized (0.01 to 0.1%). The read gets to within 3 residues of the CDR3 end, and the germline J gene fills in the rest. The chain recombines TRBV10-1 with TRBJ1-1, with D possibly matching TRBD1 (6 bases). V was shortened by 5 bases and J by 2 bases, with 9 bases between the two germline ends. The CDR3 runs to 13 residues. Germline CDR1 is WNHNN and CDR2 is SYGVQD (reference sequence). The sequenced CDR3 bases are TGCGCCAGCAGTCGGACAGTAAACACTGAA. This sequence encodes CASSRTVNTE. The whole CDR3 sequence reads CASSRTVNTEAFF.

Of note for this clone: The read ends 3 residues early relative to the CDR3; the germline J gene fills the gap. The chain couples TRBV20-1 to TRBJ2-1; TRBD2 aligns across 9 bases. V trimming: 2 bases; J trimming: 5 bases; junction bases outside the gene matches: 7. This CDR3 has 15 residues. Germline CDR1 is DFQATT and CDR2 is SNEGSKA (reference sequence). This CDR3 reads CSARISIAGDNEQFF. The sequenced part of the CDR3 DNA is TGCAGTGCTAGAATTTCGATAGCGGGGGACAATGAG.

Remarks on this clone: Sequencing ends 3 residues short of the CDR3 end; the germline J gene provides the rest. The chain recombines TRBV20-1 with TRBJ2-1; D is uncertain. Germline loops: CDR1 DFQATT, CDR2 SNEGSKA (reference sequence). V was clipped by 0 bases and J by 0 bases, with 12 bases between them. This CDR3 has 16 amino acids. CDR3 protein: CSARDFNMSSYNEQFF. Partial CDR3 DNA: TGCAGTGCTAGAGATTTTAACATGAGCTCCTACAATGAG.

To note about this clone: The read finishes 3 residues shy of the CDR3 end, and the germline J gene is used to complete it. The V call is TRBV20-1, the J call TRBJ2-5, with D perhaps TRBD1 (6 bases). The length of the CDR3 is 16 residues. Germline values: CDR1 DFQATT, CDR2 SNEGSKA (reference sequence). Trimming pared 2 bases from V and 5 bases from J, leaving 21 bases between. CDR3 DNA, as far as it was read: TGCAGTGCTAGATGGGTCGGCAGGGGCGGTTGGGAGACC. It is translated as CSARWVGRGGWET. The full CDR3 protein reads CSARWVGRGGWETQYF.

Points on this clone: The read ends 3 residues early relative to the CDR3; the germline J gene fills the gap. V and J are TRBV20-1 and TRBJ2-5; 9 positions match TRBD1. V shed 6 bases, J shed 2 bases, and the junction held 7 bases outside the gene matches. CDR3 length: 14 amino acids. Germline V gives CDR1 DFQATT, CDR2 SNEGSKA (reference sequence). This chain's CDR3 is CSADLQGAQETQYF. The sequenced part of the CDR3 DNA is TGCAGTGCCGACCTACAGGGGGCTCAAGAGACC.

Details on this clone: The read comes to an end 3 residues before the CDR3 does, leaving the germline J gene to fill in the end. This chain uses TRBV20-1 with TRBJ2-1; 11 nucleotides align to TRBD2. This CDR3 spans 16 amino acids. The ends lost 6 bases at V and 5 bases at J; junction bases unmatched: 12. Per germline, CDR1 DFQATT and CDR2 SNEGSKA (reference sequence). The sequenced part of the CDR3 DNA is TGCAGTGCCAGTGGACTAGCGGGCCACTTGAACAATGAG. Amino acids: CSASGLAGHLNNE. The entire CDR3 is CSASGLAGHLNNEQFF.

CDR3 DNA (partial): TGCAGCGTTAACTTCGGGACTAAAGTGGCAGATACG. Its protein is CSVNFGTKVADT. The full CDR3 reads CSVNFGTKVADTQYF. The chain joins TRBV29-1 to TRBJ2-3; 7 bases are a match to TRBD2. The CDR3 end is not reached by the read, which stops 3 residues before it; the germline J gene fills it in. The junction had 12 bases not matched to a gene; V was cut back by 5 bases and J by 4 bases. The germline V gene has CDR1 SQVTM and CDR2 ANQGSEA. This CDR3 region has 15 residues.

On this clone itself: The read terminates 3 residues ahead of where the CDR3 ends, so the germline J gene completes it. The chain has TRBV7-3 and TRBJ2-5; D is ambiguous. The V and J ends lost 4 bases and 4 bases respectively, with 4 bases between them. Germline CDR1 reads SGHTA; CDR2 reads FQGTGA. This CDR3 contains 11 residues. The covered CDR3 bases are TGTGCCAGCAGCTCAGGAGAGACC. Translated, it gives CASSSGET. The full CDR3 protein reads CASSSGETQYF.

On this clone itself: The read is 3 residues too short to cover the CDR3 end, so that end is filled in from the germline J gene. This chain uses TRBV10-2 with TRBJ2-1; TRBD2 matches 8 bases. V was pared by 5 bases and J by 0 bases, with 3 bases of the junction left unmatched. The CDR3 is 15 amino acids. Germline V gene lookup returns CDR1 WSHSY and CDR2 SAAADI. The CDR3 loop is CASSNSGVSYNEQFF. The CDR3 DNA, read in part, is TGCGCCAGCAGTAATAGCGGGGTCTCCTACAATGAG.

With regard to this clone: The read falls 3 residues short of the CDR3 end, and the missing part is taken from the germline J gene. The chain employs TRBV5-1 and TRBJ2-3; weak D call: TRBD2 (5 bases). The CDR3 runs 15 residues. V was shortened by 0 bases and J by 5 bases, with 13 bases between the two germline ends. The germline V gene has CDR1 SGHRS and CDR2 YFSETQ. The chain's CDR3 is CASSLDGTSLDTQYF. The CDR3 DNA, read in part, is TGCGCCAGCAGCTTGGATGGCACTAGTCTAGATACG.

Notes on this clone: The read stops 3 residues short of the end of the CDR3; the missing end is completed from the germline J gene. The rearrangement uses TRBV19 and TRBJ1-3; 8 bases line up with TRBD1. The V gene end was trimmed by 5 bases and the J gene end by 0 bases; junction bases not matched to a gene: 6. This CDR3 has 16 amino acids. Germline-derived CDR1 and CDR2 are LNHDA and SQIVND (reference sequence). The CDR3 DNA, read in part, is TGTGCCAGTAGTCGGGGGACAGGCTTCTCTGGAAACACC. Translated, it gives CASSRGTGFSGNT. The full CDR3 reads CASSRGTGFSGNTIYF.

In the case of this clone: From the germline J gene comes the end of the CDR3, since the read stops 3 residues before it. The chain links TRBV5-1 to TRBJ2-3, with 7 bases matching TRBD1. J lost 2 bases, V lost 7 bases, and 7 bases had no gene match. The CDR3 covers 14 residues. The germline gives CDR1 SGHRS, CDR2 YFSETQ. The CDR3 spells CASHTGQLTDTQYF. CDR3 DNA (partial): TGCGCCAGCCACACGGGACAGCTCACAGATACG.

Of note for this clone: Read sequence stops 3 residues before the CDR3 end, and the germline J gene provides the missing end. The chain carries TRBV10-2 and TRBJ1-2; D not resolved. This CDR3 has 14 residues. CDR1 WSHSY and CDR2 SAAADI come from the germline V gene. CDR3 loop: CASSESKSGSGYTF. CDR3 DNA (partial): TGCGCCAGCAGTGAGTCGAAGTCGGGGAGCGGC.

As to this clone: The read falls 3 residues short of the CDR3 end, and the missing part is taken from the germline J gene. The chain combines TRBV7-6 with TRBJ1-3; the D is unclear. CDR1 and CDR2 from the germline V gene are SGHVS and FNYEAQ. This CDR3 has 11 amino acids. CDR3 loop: CASSQGGAIYF. CDR3 DNA (partial): TGTGCCAGCAGCCAAGGCGGGGCC. Filled out from reference TRBV7-6 and TRBJ1-3, the complete variable domain reads GAGVSQSPRYKVTKRGQDVALRCDPISGHVSLYWYRQALGQGPEFLTYFNYEAQQDKSGLPNDRFSAERPEGSISTLTIQRTEQRDSAMYRCASSQGGAIYFGEGSWLTVV.